The clone carrying this T cell receptor (beta chain) ranks as medium-sized. Libraries were prepared by immunoSEQ multiplex PCR; TCRdb keeps only in-frame clonotypes and omits some of them. The profile shows under 250,000 clones, over 80% of them singletons. Trimming took off 2 bases at V and 10 bases at J, with 19 bases between the two ends. CDR1 is SGDLS, CDR2 YYNGEE, per germline. The CDR3 totals 16 residues. The sample belongs to a study of blood T cell repertoires in COVID-19. This receptor was taken from a woman between 25 and 40 years old who had been exposed to COVID-19. This sequence joins TRBV9 and TRBJ1-6; D perhaps matches TRBD1 (5 bases). The sequenced sample consisted of PBMCs or T cells enriched from blood (not recorded which). The CDR3 bases are TGTGCCAGCAGCGTCCAAACACAGGTAAGGGAATCACCCCTCCACTTT. Translation: CASSVQTQVRESPLHF.